Shown below are 30 T cell receptor beta chains from a single sample sequenced in a study of blood T cell repertoires in COVID-19. Generated by immunoSEQ multiplex PCR, the TCRdb table keeps only in-frame clones and is missing some. This sample carries about 56,000 clones, approximately 92% of them seen once, and the ten largest clones take under 45%. The sequenced material came from peripheral blood. All receptors come from an older woman with COVID-19, enrolled during active disease.

The chain recombines TRBV7-2 with TRBJ1-2; TRBD1 matches at 7 bases. Losses at the gene ends were 4 bases for V and 3 bases for J; bases not matched to a gene: 5. The V gene's germline CDR1 is SGHTA and CDR2 FQGNSA. The CDR3 length is 14 residues. The CDR3 spells CASSSTRGDYGYTF. CDR3 bases: TGTGCCAGCAGCTCGACCAGGGGGGACTATGGCTACACCTTC.

This rearrangement joins TRBV27 to TRBJ2-7, with D possibly TRBD1 on 6 matching bases. V was pared by 7 bases and J by 2 bases, with 15 bases between. Germline CDR1 MNHEY, CDR2 SMNVEV (reference sequence). CDR3 size: 14 residues. CDR3 amino acids: CASKGLSGAYEQYF. In DNA, the CDR3 is TGTGCCAGCAAGGGTCTCTCAGGGGCCTACGAGCAGTACTTC.

The J gene is TRBJ1-1, the V gene TRBV7-9; no clear D gene. CDR1 and CDR2 (germline): SEHNR, FQNEAQ (reference sequence). Deletions cut 3 bases from V and 11 bases from J, with 13 bases between. The CDR3 length is 12 residues. The CDR3 nucleotides read TGTGCCAGCAGCTTGTTGGGTGGGCAGGCTTTCTTT. This translates into CASSLLGGQAFF.

This sequence joins TRBV5-6 and TRBJ2-1; D uncertain. This CDR3 region has 13 residues. The germline CDR1 and CDR2 sequences are SGHDT and YYEEEE. Trimming shortened V by 0 bases and J by 5 bases, and 6 bases separated the two germline ends. In nucleotides, the CDR3 is TGTGCCAGCAGCTTGGCTTCTAACAATGAGCAGTTCTTC. It encodes CASSLASNNEQFF.

This clone occurred once. This chain connects TRBV5-1 to TRBJ2-2, with TRBD1 as a possible D gene (5 bases). From germline, CDR1 is SGHRS and CDR2 YFSETQ. CDR3 size: 15 residues. V was cut by 4 bases and J by 4 bases, with 14 bases left in between. The CDR3 sequence: CASSMTPRGTGELFF. CDR3 nucleotide sequence: TGCGCCAGCAGCATGACTCCAAGGGGCACCGGGGAGCTGTTTTTT.

The rearrangement links TRBV11-3 to TRBJ2-1, with 7 positions matching TRBD2. Germline CDR1 reads SGHNT; CDR2 reads YENEEA. The CDR3 totals 15 residues. V was pared by 2 bases and J by 4 bases, with 5 bases of the junction left unmatched. The CDR3 sequence is CASSLISGQYNEQFF. CDR3 sequence (DNA): TGTGCCAGCAGCTTAATTAGCGGGCAATACAATGAGCAGTTCTTC.

The chain combines TRBV7-2 with TRBJ1-1; 7 nucleotides line up with TRBD1. The trim removed 1 base at V and 8 bases at J, leaving 16 bases unmatched. Germline CDR1 and CDR2: SGHTA and FQGNSA. The CDR3 covers 17 residues. In nucleotides, the CDR3 is TGTGCCAGCAGCTTAGACGGGACAGCCAGGAAGCAGGGAGAAGCTTTCTTT. Translation: CASSLDGTARKQGEAFF.

The chain recombines TRBV7-9 with TRBJ2-7; D remains ambiguous. Germline V gives CDR1 SEHNR, CDR2 FQNEAQ (reference sequence). V lost 3 bases and J lost 0, with 6 bases in between. The CDR3 contains 13 residues. DNA for the CDR3: TGTGCCAGCAGCTTTCACATCTCCTACGAGCAGTACTTC. Its protein is CASSFHISYEQYF.

The chain is built from TRBV27 and TRBJ2-7, with 7 bases lining up with TRBD2. CDR1 is MNHEY, CDR2 SMNVEV, per germline (reference sequence). CDR3 size: 14 residues. The ends lost 3 bases at V and 1 base at J; junction bases unmatched: 3. The CDR3 DNA follows: TGTGCCAGCAGTTTTGGAGCGGGGTCCTACGAGCAGTACTTC. This encodes CASSFGAGSYEQYF.

This clone was counted once. The chain recombines TRBV11-2 with TRBJ2-1; 7 nucleotides agree with TRBD2. The germline V gene has CDR1 SGHAT and CDR2 FQNNGV. V was pared by 5 bases and J by 0 bases, with 10 bases of the junction left unmatched. The CDR3 totals 17 residues. The CDR3 region is CASSRRSSGSSYNEQFF. In DNA form, the CDR3 reads TGTGCCAGCAGCCGGCGATCTAGCGGATCCTCCTACAATGAGCAGTTCTTC.

The genes are TRBV4-2 and TRBJ1-1, with unresolved D. This CDR3 has 13 residues. Deletions cut 1 base from V and 4 bases from J, with 7 bases between. Germline V gene data show CDR1 as LGHNA and CDR2 as YNFKEQ. This chain's CDR3 is CASSQGRSTEAFF. CDR3 in DNA: TGTGCCAGCAGCCAAGGAAGGAGCACTGAAGCTTTCTTT.

The chain's CDR3 is CSVESRRGHTQYF. The CDR3 nucleotides are TGCAGCGTTGAGTCAAGGCGGGGCCATACGCAGTATTTT. V is TRBV29-1 and J is TRBJ2-3, with D maybe TRBD2 (6 bases). The CDR3 spans 13 residues. Germline V gives CDR1 SQVTM, CDR2 ANQGSEA. V was trimmed by 3 bases and J by 7 bases, leaving 14 bases between them.

This clone was observed a single time. The chain is built from TRBV21-1 and TRBJ1-2; TRBD1 was called by the table and not checked on the DNA. TRBV21-1 is a documented pseudogene. The CDR3 has 19 residues. This CDR3 is CASSGRLQVEGQGNYGYTF. The CDR3 region has the DNA TGTGCCAGCAGCGGGCGTTTACAAGTGGAGGGACAGGGTAACTATGGCTACACCTTC.

This chain uses TRBV3-1 (or the pseudogene TRBV3-2) with TRBJ1-6; D is perhaps TRBD1 (6 bases). The CDR3 length is 15 residues. Trimming shortened V by 1 base and J by 7 bases, and 11 bases separated the two germline ends. CDR1 and CDR2 from the germline V gene are LGHDT and YNNKEL (reference sequence). The DNA of the CDR3 is TGTGCCAGCAGCCAAGGCGACAGGCGGAATTCACCCCTCCACTTT. Translated: CASSQGDRRNSPLHF.

This chain connects TRBV3-1 (or the pseudogene TRBV3-2) to TRBJ1-3, with 8 bases identical to TRBD1. The CDR3 contains 14 residues. Trimming cost V 3 bases and J 4 bases; bases outside gene matches: 2. The germline CDR1 and CDR2 sequences are LGHDT and YNNKEL (reference sequence). The CDR3 is CASSQTGAGNTIYF. CDR3 DNA: TGTGCCAGCAGCCAGACAGGGGCCGGAAACACCATATATTTT.

This sequence joins TRBV9 and TRBJ2-7; TRBD2 matches at 13 bases. The germline gives CDR1 SGDLS, CDR2 YYNGEE. CDR3 length equals 17 residues. V gave up 4 bases and J gave up 3 bases; unmatched junction bases: 10. DNA of the CDR3: TGTGCCAGCAGCCCCCTGGGACTAGCGGGGCCCAGCTACGAGCAGTACTTC. It encodes CASSPLGLAGPSYEQYF.

The count of this clone is one. The chain is built from TRBV13 and TRBJ2-2; 11 bases agree with TRBD2. The V segment lost 6 bases and the J segment 2 bases; nucleotides outside the gene matches: 2. CDR1 PRHDT and CDR2 FYEKMQ come from the germline V gene (reference sequence). CDR3 length: 15 residues. In DNA form, the CDR3 reads TGTGCCAGCAGACTAGCGGGGGTCAACACCGGGGAGCTGTTTTTT. As protein: CASRLAGVNTGELFF.

This chain connects TRBV12-3 or TRBV12-4 to TRBJ2-7; TRBD1 aligns across 7 bases. After removal of 6 bases from V and 3 bases from J, the junction contained 5 bases not matched to a gene. The CDR3 totals 13 residues. The CDR3 sequence is CASRRTGDYEQYF. CDR3 DNA: TGTGCCAGCAGAAGGACAGGTGACTACGAGCAGTACTTC.

The chain joins TRBV30 to TRBJ1-5, with a weak D call TRBD1 (5 bases). V was cut by 0 bases and J by 5 bases, with 14 bases left in between. This CDR3 is built from 15 residues. CDR1 and CDR2 from the germline V gene are GTSNPN and SVGIG (reference sequence). CDR3 bases: TGTGCCTGGAGTGTAGGGACTCTTAACCATCAGCCCCAGCATTTT. Translated: CAWSVGTLNHQPQHF.

This clone was found a few times. V is TRBV12-3 or TRBV12-4 and J is TRBJ1-6, with no clear D. This CDR3 is 13 amino acids long. V lost 3 bases to trimming and J lost 11 bases, with 11 bases between them. The CDR3 nucleotides read TGTGCCAGCAGTTTGGCGGCAGTGGCACCCCTCCACTTT. It is translated as CASSLAAVAPLHF.

There are a few counts of this clone. The chain combines TRBV6-4 with TRBJ1-4; perhaps TRBD1 as D (6 bases). Trimming removed 8 bases at V and 7 bases at J, with 14 bases between. Per germline, CDR1 MRHNA and CDR2 SNTAGT. The CDR3 runs 13 residues. CDR3 sequence reads: CASPHRAREKLFF. The DNA of the CDR3 is TGTGCCAGCCCCCACAGGGCTCGTGAAAAACTGTTTTTT.

V gene TRBV7-9 combines with J gene TRBJ2-7; no clear D. The CDR3 spans 14 residues. V dropped 4 bases and J dropped 5 bases, with 15 bases sitting between them. Germline values: CDR1 SEHNR, CDR2 FQNEAQ (reference sequence). The chain's CDR3 is CASSSSREENEQYF. The CDR3 DNA sequence: TGTGCCAGCAGCTCGAGCCGTGAAGAGAACGAGCAGTACTTC.

A few counts support this clone. The V call is TRBV6-6, the J call TRBJ1-4; 8 bases agree with TRBD1. The junction had 11 bases not matched to a gene; V was cut back by 6 bases and J by 8 bases. Germline values: CDR1 MNHNY, CDR2 SVGAGI (reference sequence). The length of the CDR3 is 15 residues. Here the CDR3 DNA reads TGTGCCAGCAGCGCCGAAGGACAGGGACACGAAAAACTGTTTTTT. Its translation: CASSAEGQGHEKLFF.

J is TRBJ2-3 and V is TRBV5-6, with TRBD2 matching over 8 bases. The germline gives CDR1 SGHDT, CDR2 YYEEEE. This CDR3 has 18 amino acids. J was trimmed by 6 bases and V by 4 bases; bases with no gene match: 19. CDR3 region: CASSILWDRAGVSDTQYF. For the CDR3, the DNA is TGTGCCAGCAGCATACTGTGGGATCGAGCGGGAGTCTCGGATACGCAGTATTTT.

This sequence joins TRBV6-5 and TRBJ2-7, with 8 nucleotides matching TRBD1. V dropped 2 bases and J dropped 3; count of bases not matched to a gene: 6. The CDR3 spans 15 residues. The germline V gene has CDR1 MNHEY and CDR2 SVGAGI. CDR3 DNA sequence: TGTGCCAGCAGTTACGCGACAGGGGTAGACTACGAGCAGTACTTC. Translating gives CASSYATGVDYEQYF.

This rearrangement joins TRBV2 to TRBJ2-7; 8 bases align to TRBD1. The CDR3 runs to 14 residues. Germline assignment: CDR1 SNHLY and CDR2 FYNNEI. The junction had 9 bases not matched to a gene; V was cut back by 6 bases and J by 5 bases. The CDR3: CASRGGRGPNEQYF. In DNA, the CDR3 is TGTGCCAGCAGGGGGGGCAGGGGGCCGAACGAGCAGTACTTC.

This clone was seen just once. The chain employs TRBV15 and TRBJ1-4, with D unclear. Germline V gene lookup returns CDR1 LNHNV and CDR2 YYDKDF (reference sequence). Trimming pared 0 bases from V and 0 bases from J, leaving 14 bases between. This CDR3 has 18 residues. The CDR3 DNA sequence: TGTGCCACCAGCAGAGATGGCGGCAGACCTGCAACTAATGAAAAACTGTTTTTT. It translates to CATSRDGGRPATNEKLFF.

The chain links TRBV7-2 to TRBJ1-2; D is uncertain. Trimming shortened V by 3 bases and J by 1 base, and 6 bases separated the two germline ends. Germline V gene lookup returns CDR1 SGHTA and CDR2 FQGNSA. The CDR3 covers 13 residues. Here the CDR3 reads CASSFNYNYGYTF. The CDR3 coding sequence is TGTGCCAGCAGCTTTAACTATAACTATGGCTACACCTTC.

This clone has a single count. This chain links TRBV6-2 or TRBV6-3 with TRBJ1-1; tentatively, D is TRBD1 (5 bases). Trimming pared 2 bases from V and 6 bases from J, leaving 13 bases between. The germline V gene encodes CDR1 MNHEY and CDR2 SVGEGT. The CDR3 totals 14 residues. The CDR3 DNA reads as TGTGCCAGCAGTTACCCCGTCGCAGGGCCTGAAGCTTTCTTT. Translating gives CASSYPVAGPEAFF.

CDR3 loop: CATRGVPGNTIYF. The CDR3 DNA reads TGTGCCACTAGGGGTGTTCCTGGAAACACCATATATTTT. The chain carries TRBV15 and TRBJ1-3; D perhaps matches TRBD1 (5 bases). This CDR3 has 13 amino acids. Germline V gene sequence: CDR1 LNHNV, CDR2 YYDKDF (reference sequence). The V end was cut by 9 bases, the J end by 2 bases, with 11 bases between.